This is a list of T cell receptor beta chains from one sample in a study of blood T cell repertoires in COVID-19. The repertoire was sequenced with immunoSEQ multiplex PCR; TCRdb's copy has only in-frame clones and lacks some. The profile shows more than 95,000 clones, more than 60% of them singletons. The sequenced material came from peripheral blood. The receptors were sampled from a woman between 65 and 79 years old with acute or convalescent COVID-19. The conserved cysteine and the conserved F or W are not part of the CDR3 here. Fields, in order: V gene, D gene, CDR3 protein. A D gene is named only where the DNA matches it firmly.

>TRBV19|.
ASSGDNTQY
>TRBV19|TRBD1
ASSIGDREGQPQH
>TRBV7-2|.
ASSLSPTPRSYEQY
>TRBV5-3|TRBD2
ARSFLAGGTDTQY
>TRBV9|TRBD1
ASSVPDRDSVSGANVLT
>TRBV7-6|TRBD2
ASSLGTSSSDTQY
>TRBV7-8|TRBD2
ASSPPGVAGVHEQF
>TRBV28|TRBD1
ASSTSGTANYGYT
>TRBV6-5|.
ASREPLFGYT
>TRBV18|TRBD1
ASSPTGGYGYT
>TRBV11-2|.
ASSPQGIEAF
>TRBV6-2/TRBV6-3|.
ASSYGTEQF
>TRBV2|.
ASSHGQGLQWSNQPQH
>TRBV23-1|TRBD2
ASSQSRRGGLETDTQY
>TRBV4-1|.
ASSQGDMVTQY
>TRBV27|.
ASKFGRAGLRIANTGELF
>TRBV2|TRBD2
ASSETAGAYNEQF
>TRBV6-6|TRBD1
ASRTGGLQPQH
>TRBV5-1|.
ASSPEHSTDTQY
>TRBV6-5|.
ASSYLAGFGPDTQY
>TRBV6-1|.
ASSETVGGAGITGELF
>TRBV19|.
ASSIKADYSPLH
>TRBV5-5|.
ASSLGTVNTEAF
>TRBV6-5|TRBD1
ASREGDRGYGYT
>TRBV19|.
ASSIVGRETQY
>TRBV7-9|TRBD2
ASSLWTAGGETQY
>TRBV19|TRBD2
ASSIKAGGYTGELF
>TRBV21-1|.
ASSNKQVVKQY
>TRBV15|.
ATSRDGSEKLF
>TRBV5-6|.
ASSPQGFGYT
>TRBV11-2|.
ASSFAGRGAEAF
>TRBV2|TRBD1
ASSPGQGVIGSGNTIY
>TRBV28|.
ASRTDSYEQY
>TRBV5-5|.
ASHGGSPGPYNEQF
>TRBV28|TRBD2
ASANGLAALHEQY
>TRBV7-7|.
ASSLGQGGLETQY
>TRBV9|TRBD1
ASSAKQGPGTDTQY
>TRBV7-9|TRBD1
ASSLAGTEGFSYEQY
>TRBV29-1|.
SVASSGEKLF
>TRBV29-1|.
SVRSSTQDEQF
>TRBV4-3|TRBD1
ASSPVTGVNTEAF
>TRBV27|TRBD2
ASSSIRLAGSSGANVLT
>TRBV4-3|.
ASSQERQHGQPQH
>TRBV7-9|TRBD1
ASSQQGAGETQY
>TRBV19|TRBD1
ASSIEGQGHQPQH
>TRBV25-1|TRBD1
ASSEQGAITEAF
>TRBV19|.
ASIAWGRNTEAF
>TRBV19|.
ASSSGLRPDTQY
>TRBV2|TRBD1
ASSGTGATEAF
>TRBV5-6|TRBD1
ASTGGGQGATTEAF
>TRBV10-1|.
ASSTGRGQPQH
>TRBV5-6|TRBD2
ASSLSGSGNEQF
>TRBV27|.
ASRQTQGLGELF
>TRBV6-5|TRBD1
ASSYIRTGGNYGYT